This T cell receptor (beta chain) was profiled in a study of T-cell memory formation after mild COVID-19. Across the whole study: TCR clustering was largely donor specific. Study-level points and caveats: Clones that contracted from day 15 to 85 were balanced CD4/CD8, while later expanders leaned CD4+. There were some responding clones in pre-infection memory, which suggested that cross-reactive memory had joined. Researchers report contracting CD4+ clones mostly in CM and EM, with CD8+ clones in EMRA.

TCRdb ran MiXCR on the 5' RACE reads and lists one entry per CDR3 protein. The sample holds around 310,000 distinct CDR3 sequences, more than 20% seen once. The CDR3 extends over 14 amino acids. The germline CDR1 and CDR2 sequences are MNHEY and SVGAGI. This clonotype has just a few counts. Its antigen is as yet unknown. This TCR was sampled from a man aged 18 to 30 who had mild COVID-19 (a few samples of this study predate the infection). Cell type and time point are not known. The sample taken for sequencing was PBMCs or a T cell subset sorted from them (not recorded which). The J gene is TRBJ2-3, the V gene TRBV6-5; TRBD2 might be the D (6 bases). The CDR3 region has the DNA TGTGCAACTATCGGGCGGGGAGGCACAGATACGCAGTATTTT. Translation gives CATIGRGGTDTQYF.